The rows below give T cell receptor beta chains drawn from one sample of a study of Graves' ophthalmopathy and Graves' hyperthyroidism. TCRdb called the multiplex PCR reads again in MiXCR, with one record for every CDR3 protein. The sample holds 1 million to 1.3 million distinct CDR3 sequences; around a third are singletons and the top ten take over 8.5%. The sequenced sample consisted of peripheral blood or thyroid tissue (not recorded which). Receptor source: an adult man with Graves' hyperthyroidism. CDR3s include the opening cysteine and the closing phenylalanine or tryptophan. The D gene is left open where the match is weak. Not all rows give a size; the values are once, few, many and, for expanded clones, a class.

D	V	size	J	CDR3	DNA
TRBD1	TRBV29-1	NA	TRBJ2-5	CSVEGGRGPEETQYF	TGCAGCGTTGAAGGCGGCAGGGGGCCGGAAGAGACCCAGTACTTC
TRBD1	TRBV20-1	NA	TRBJ1-6	CSARDRELSPLHF	TGCAGTGCTAGGGACAGGGAACTTTCACCCCTCCACTTT
TRBD1	TRBV19	NA	TRBJ1-1	CASSQGQGAMNTEAFF	TGTGCCAGCAGCCAGGGACAGGGGGCCATGAACACTGAAGCTTTCTTT
NA	TRBV11-2	many	TRBJ1-2	CASSLGTGQHRYGYTF	TGTGCCAGCAGCTTAGGAACCGGACAGCACCGTTATGGCTACACCTTC
NA	TRBV27	NA	TRBJ1-1	CASSLRPGVNTEAFF	TGTGCCAGCAGTTTAAGACCAGGGGTGAACACTGAAGCTTTCTTT
NA	TRBV12-3/TRBV12-4	NA	TRBJ2-2	CASSFVQKNTGELFF	TGTGCCAGCAGTTTCGTACAAAAAAACACCGGGGAGCTGTTTTTT
NA	TRBV7-9	NA	TRBJ1-2	CASSLITGAYGYTF	TGTGCCAGCAGCTTAATCACAGGCGCCTATGGCTACACCTTC
TRBD1	TRBV7-8	NA	TRBJ2-3	CASSSPTYRTGGWGTDTQYF	TGTGCCAGCAGCTCTCCCACTTACCGCACAGGGGGCTGGGGCACAGATACGCAGTATTTT
NA	TRBV2	few	TRBJ2-7	CASREGGNEQYF	TGTGCCAGCAGAGAGGGGGGGAACGAGCAGTACTTC
TRBD1	TRBV2	once	TRBJ1-6	CASKAGQSSPLHF	TGTGCCAGCAAGGCGGGACAGAGTTCACCCCTCCACTTT
NA	TRBV6-2/TRBV6-3	once	TRBJ2-7	CASSYSEPAALGEQYF	TGTGCCAGCAGTTACTCGGAGCCCGCCGCCCTTGGGGAGCAGTACTTC
NA	TRBV7-2	NA	TRBJ2-7	CASSPAPYSGRSRNEQYF	TGTGCCAGCAGCCCGGCCCCGTACTCGGGGCGGAGCCGAAACGAGCAGTACTTC
NA	TRBV7-3	NA	TRBJ1-2	CASRTYEQGNYGYTF	TGTGCCAGCAGGACCTACGAGCAGGGCAACTATGGCTACACCTTC
NA	TRBV12-3/TRBV12-4	NA	TRBJ2-7	CASNFIGAYEQYF	TGTGCCAGCAATTTCATTGGTGCCTACGAGCAGTACTTC
TRBD2	TRBV29-1	many	TRBJ2-5	CSVEDASTSGGDLGTQYF	TGCAGCGTTGAAGATGCGAGTACTAGCGGGGGGGATCTAGGGACCCAGTACTTC
TRBD2	TRBV6-6	few	TRBJ2-7	CASSSGSTSGTYEQYF	TGTGCCAGCAGTTCTGGATCCACTAGCGGGACCTACGAGCAGTACTTC
NA	TRBV11-1	once	TRBJ2-5	CASSPEGDIVTQYF	TGTGCCAGCAGCCCTGAAGGGGACATTGTGACCCAGTACTTC
NA	TRBV20-1	NA	TRBJ1-6	CSASVRVHNSPLHF	TGCAGTGCTAGCGTCCGGGTCCACAATTCACCCCTCCACTTT
TRBD2	TRBV20-1	few	TRBJ2-2	CSASPLAGGHTGELFF	TGCAGTGCTAGTCCACTAGCGGGAGGTCACACCGGGGAGCTGTTTTTT
NA	TRBV7-3	many	TRBJ2-6	CASSLFAGANVLTF	TGTGCCAGCAGCTTATTCGCTGGGGCCAACGTCCTGACTTTC
NA	TRBV7-9	NA	TRBJ1-2	CASSLDGGSYTF	TGTGCCAGCAGCTTAGATGGCGGAAGCTACACCTTC
NA	TRBV7-9	NA	TRBJ2-1	CASRGEDRGGRRYEQFF	TGTGCCAGCAGGGGGGAGGATCGCGGGGGCCGCCGGTATGAGCAGTTCTTC
NA	TRBV2	many	TRBJ2-7	CASSPTPEQYF	TGTGCCAGCAGCCCGACCCCCGAGCAGTACTTC
NA	TRBV15	NA	TRBJ1-3	CATSSLTASGNTIYF	TGTGCCACCAGCAGTCTAACAGCCTCTGGAAACACCATATATTTT
NA	TRBV24-1	few	TRBJ2-7	CASSRDEGYEQYF	TGTGCCAGCAGCAGGGACGAGGGATACGAGCAGTACTTC
NA	TRBV6-5	NA	TRBJ1-2	CASSRPGGVRGYTF	TGTGCCAGCAGCCGTCCGGGGGGGGTGCGCGGCTACACCTTC
TRBD2	TRBV7-9	many	TRBJ2-7	CASSRTSGSYEQYF	TGTGCCAGCAGCCGGACTAGCGGTTCCTACGAGCAGTACTTC
NA	TRBV20-1	NA	TRBJ2-5	CSARPPQRIGLQETQYF	TGCAGTGCTAGACCCCCACAGCGTATAGGGCTACAAGAGACCCAGTACTTC
TRBD1	TRBV6-5	many	TRBJ1-6	CASSFLGQYNSPLHF	TGTGCCAGCAGTTTCTTGGGACAGTATAATTCACCCCTCCACTTT